The rows below give T cell receptor beta chains drawn from one sample of a study of T cell repertoires in cytomegalovirus infection. What these receptors recognize is not known. TCRdb fed the reads into MiXCR, producing one record per CDR3 protein. In the table there are approximately 990,000 distinct CDR3 sequences, about a third of which are singletons. The specimen comprised cultured CD8+ T cells from PBMCs, sampled from culture after CMV antigen stimulation. These receptors were taken from a human donor in good health (CMV status not recorded). Some clones in this sample may be carry-over from other donors' samples. Each CDR3 is given with its conserved first and last residue. Each record gives: V gene, CDR3 length, clone size, J gene, D gene, CDR3 protein, CDR3 DNA. A D gene is named only where the DNA matches it firmly. Only some rows state a clone size, as once, few, many or a class for expanded clones.

TRBV12-3/TRBV12-4	13	few	TRBJ2-7	-	CASSIGQTQEQYF	TGTGCCAGCAGTATTGGACAGACCCAGGAGCAGTACTTC
TRBV7-6	12	-	TRBJ1-2	-	CASDRGQGRNTF	TGTGCCAGCGATCGGGGGCAGGGTAGAAACACCTTC
TRBV27	15	many	TRBJ2-3	TRBD2	CASSLFPSGADTQYF	TGTGCCAGCAGTTTATTTCCTAGCGGGGCAGATACGCAGTATTTT
TRBV5-5	14	few	TRBJ1-2	-	CASSFLSEDYGYTF	TGTGCCAGCAGCTTCCTTTCCGAGGACTATGGCTACACCTTC
TRBV24-1	14	-	TRBJ2-1	-	CATSDLGAGDEQFF	TGTGCCACCAGTGATTTGGGGGCCGGCGATGAGCAGTTCTTC
TRBV4-1	16	-	TRBJ2-1	TRBD2	CASSLSGTSGGVEQFF	TGCGCCAGCAGCCTCTCCGGGACTAGCGGGGGCGTGGAGCAGTTCTTC
TRBV19	15	-	TRBJ2-1	TRBD2	CASSIGGNLINEQFF	TGTGCCAGTAGTATCGGGGGGAACTTAATCAATGAGCAGTTCTTC
TRBV27	17	once	TRBJ1-5	-	CASRLGASGVSNQPQHF	TGTGCCAGCAGACTGGGGGCATCGGGGGTCAGCAATCAGCCCCAGCATTTT
TRBV3-1	15	-	TRBJ2-1	TRBD2	CASSLRLGLVGWKFF	TGTGCCAGCAGCCTACGTTTGGGACTAGTGGGGTGGAAGTTCTTC
TRBV10-3	20	few	TRBJ2-4	TRBD2	CAISESIKSGGTLAKNIQYF	TGTGCCATCAGTGAGTCGATTAAGAGCGGGGGGACTCTAGCCAAAAACATTCAGTACTTC
TRBV7-2	21	-	TRBJ2-5	-	CASSPGDPLVRSTPPEETQYF	TGTGCCAGCAGCCCTGGTGATCCCCTTGTCAGGTCAACCCCCCCCGAAGAGACCCAGTACTTC
TRBV7-3	15	once	TRBJ2-7	-	CASSLSSAVLGEQYF	TGTGCCAGCAGCCTATCTTCCGCCGTGCTAGGAGAGCAGTACTTC
TRBV20-1	15	-	TRBJ2-2	TRBD1	CSARDQDRYTGELFF	TGCAGTGCTAGAGATCAGGACAGGTACACCGGGGAGCTGTTTTTT
TRBV28	16	few	TRBJ1-4	-	CASSLNIGTLNEKLFF	TGTGCCAGCAGTTTAAATATCGGGACACTTAATGAAAAACTGTTTTTT
TRBV29-1	12	few	TRBJ2-4	-	CSVRSAKNIQYF	TGCAGCGTTAGGAGTGCCAAAAACATTCAGTACTTC
TRBV19	19	few	TRBJ2-1	TRBD1	CASSTLYEAAGGGNNEQFF	TGTGCCAGTAGTACCCTATACGAAGCGGCAGGGGGTGGTAACAATGAGCAGTTCTTC
TRBV2	15	-	TRBJ2-3	TRBD2	CASREGLADTDTQYF	TGTGCCAGCAGGGAGGGACTAGCGGACACAGATACGCAGTATTTT
TRBV28	17	-	TRBJ2-6	TRBD1	CASSYRDRPPGANVLTF	TGTGCCAGCAGTTACAGGGACAGACCTCCTGGGGCCAACGTCCTGACTTTC
TRBV4-2	16	-	TRBJ2-3	TRBD2	CANSRGLGGGTDTQYF	TGTGCCAACAGCCGCGGACTGGGAGGGGGCACAGATACGCAGTATTTT
TRBV7-8	14	-	TRBJ1-2	-	CASSLYAANYGYTF	TGTGCCAGCAGCTTATACGCGGCTAACTATGGCTACACCTTC
TRBV7-2	13	many	TRBJ1-1	-	CASSPLGNTEAFF	TGTGCCAGCAGCCCCCTGGGGAACACTGAAGCTTTCTTT
TRBV27	13	many	TRBJ1-2	TRBD1	CASSPGTGGGYTF	TGTGCCAGCAGTCCCGGGACAGGGGGCGGCTACACCTTC
TRBV7-6	15	-	TRBJ1-5	TRBD1	CASSATGEGGEPQHF	TGTGCCAGCAGCGCCACAGGGGAGGGGGGTGAGCCCCAGCATTTT
TRBV4-1	16	few	TRBJ2-2	TRBD1	CASSRRAGQGPGELFF	TGCGCCAGCAGCCGACGCGCAGGACAGGGCCCCGGGGAGCTGTTTTTT
TRBV27	14	-	TRBJ2-1	-	CASSLSAGWYEQFF	TGTGCCAGCAGTTTATCGGCAGGGTGGTATGAGCAGTTCTTC
TRBV27	15	-	TRBJ2-1	TRBD1	CASSSYRGARSEQFF	TGTGCCAGCAGTTCTTACAGGGGGGCAAGGAGTGAGCAGTTCTTC
TRBV4-1	16	few	TRBJ1-5	-	CASSPESSGGLQPQHF	TGCGCCAGCAGCCCTGAATCGTCGGGGGGGCTCCAGCCCCAGCATTTT
TRBV7-9	14	many	TRBJ1-1	TRBD1	CASSSGQVNTEAFF	TGTGCCAGCAGCTCCGGACAGGTGAACACTGAAGCTTTCTTT
TRBV7-6	17	many	TRBJ2-5	TRBD2	CASSTRTSGGPRETQYF	TGTGCCAGCAGCACTAGGACTAGCGGGGGGCCACGGGAGACCCAGTACTTC
TRBV4-2	16	-	TRBJ2-3	TRBD2	CASSQVLAGGRNTQYF	TGTGCCAGCAGCCAGGTCCTAGCGGGGGGGCGAAATACGCAGTATTTT
TRBV2	14	few	TRBJ2-3	-	CASSEAQYTDTQYF	TGTGCCAGCAGTGAAGCGCAGTACACAGATACGCAGTATTTT
TRBV7-8	17	few	TRBJ2-1	TRBD2	CASSLSTSGGNFNEQFF	TGTGCCAGCAGCCTTTCAACGAGCGGGGGAAACTTCAATGAGCAGTTCTTC
TRBV10-3	14	few	TRBJ1-1	TRBD1	CAISAQGWNTEAFF	TGTGCCATCAGTGCACAGGGGTGGAACACTGAAGCTTTCTTT
TRBV27	16	-	TRBJ1-6	-	CASSFGGGGDNSPLHF	TGTGCCAGCAGTTTTGGGGGGGGAGGGGACAATTCACCCCTCCACTTT
TRBV11-2	15	few	TRBJ2-5	-	CASSPRAARKETQYF	TGTGCCAGCAGCCCCCGTGCGGCTAGGAAAGAGACCCAGTACTTC
TRBV7-9	14	-	TRBJ2-7	TRBD2	CASSWPGGEGEQYF	TGTGCCAGCAGCTGGCCGGGAGGGGAAGGCGAGCAGTACTTC
TRBV19	15	-	TRBJ1-1	TRBD1	CASSIDGTGTSEAFF	TGTGCCAGTAGTATAGACGGGACAGGGACCTCTGAAGCTTTCTTT
TRBV2	13	few	TRBJ2-3	-	CASSVWLTDTQYF	TGTGCCAGCAGTGTCTGGCTCACAGATACGCAGTATTTT
TRBV20-1	17	once	TRBJ1-2	TRBD1	CRPSEDRVAPANYGYTF	TGCAGGCCCAGTGAGGACAGGGTCGCACCGGCTAACTATGGCTACACCTTC
TRBV7-6	14	few	TRBJ2-7	-	CASSLEETDYEQYF	TGTGCCAGCAGCTTAGAGGAGACAGATTACGAGCAGTACTTC
TRBV4-1	16	many	TRBJ2-1	-	CASSLRDGGSYNEQFF	TGCGCCAGCAGCTTAAGAGACGGTGGGTCCTACAATGAGCAGTTCTTC
TRBV7-9	15	few	TRBJ2-7	TRBD2	CASSYRGGSSYEQYF	TGTGCCAGCAGCTACCGCGGGGGTAGCTCCTACGAGCAGTACTTC
TRBV7-2	16	few	TRBJ1-2	TRBD1	CASSFIWDRDTNGYTF	TGTGCCAGCAGCTTTATTTGGGACAGGGATACAAATGGCTACACCTTC
TRBV7-9	15	few	TRBJ1-2	-	CASSPPSGRNYGYTF	TGTGCCAGCAGCCCCCCCTCGGGACGGAACTATGGCTACACCTTC
TRBV27	16	-	TRBJ2-3	TRBD2	CASSSLAGAYTDTQYF	TGTGCCAGCAGTTCGCTAGCGGGGGCCTACACAGATACGCAGTATTTT
TRBV7-2	13	few	TRBJ2-3	-	CASSSQTADTQYF	TGTGCCAGCAGCTCCCAGACAGCAGATACGCAGTATTTT
TRBV7-9	15	-	TRBJ2-1	TRBD2	CASSGTSGSHNEQFF	TGTGCCAGCAGTGGGACTAGCGGGTCCCACAATGAGCAGTTCTTC
TRBV7-9	14	-	TRBJ1-5	-	CASSLGGGEQPQHF	TGTGCCAGCAGCTTAGGTGGGGGGGAACAGCCCCAGCATTTT
TRBV7-8	14	few	TRBJ2-5	TRBD1	CASSPYRGIETQYF	TGTGCCAGCAGCCCGTACAGGGGGATTGAGACCCAGTACTTC
TRBV7-6	14	-	TRBJ1-2	-	CASSPWDGNYGYTF	TGTGCCAGCAGCCCCTGGGACGGTAACTATGGCTACACCTTC
TRBV6-2/TRBV6-3	15	-	TRBJ2-3	-	CASSTDPPDADTQYF	TGTGCCAGCAGTACCGACCCTCCCGACGCAGATACGCAGTATTTT